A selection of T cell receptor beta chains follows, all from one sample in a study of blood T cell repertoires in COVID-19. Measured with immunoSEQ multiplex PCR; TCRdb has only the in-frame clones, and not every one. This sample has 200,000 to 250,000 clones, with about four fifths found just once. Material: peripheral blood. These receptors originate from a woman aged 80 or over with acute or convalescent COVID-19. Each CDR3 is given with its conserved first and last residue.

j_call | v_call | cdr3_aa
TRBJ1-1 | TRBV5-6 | CASSMIGGQTLNTEAFF
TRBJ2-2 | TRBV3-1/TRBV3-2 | CASSQGRSNTGELFF
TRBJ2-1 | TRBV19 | CASSPDRGYNEQFF
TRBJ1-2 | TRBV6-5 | CASSAPATGAGYTF
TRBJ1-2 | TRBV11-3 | CASSGIGYGYTF
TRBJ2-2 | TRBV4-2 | CASSPTTGTGELFF
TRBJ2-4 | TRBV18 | CASSPRAPRTGGNIQYF
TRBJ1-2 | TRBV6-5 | CASVTGYIGVYGYTF
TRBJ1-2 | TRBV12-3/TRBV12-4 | CASSFEAVYGYTF
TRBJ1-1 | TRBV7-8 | CASSPTTANTEAFF